Described below is a single T cell receptor (beta chain) sequence and its context. Assay used: immunoSEQ multiplex PCR; TCRdb lists only in-frame clones, some missing. The sample comprises 270,000 or so clones, approximately 88% of which are singletons, and 0.95% to 1.5% rests with the top ten. This entry belongs to a study of blood T cell repertoires in COVID-19. About the study: Collection of acute and convalescent COVID-19 samples took place in the United States, Italy and Spain.

The CDR3 covers 16 residues. Losses at the gene ends were 0 bases for V and 0 bases for J; bases not matched to a gene: 4. The germline V gene has CDR1 SQVTM and CDR2 ANQGSEA. Assignment of participants to cohorts was predicated upon participant-reported clinical history. This chain connects TRBV29-1 to TRBJ2-3, with TRBD1 matching over 9 bases. The sequence came from a woman between 40 and 50 years old with acute COVID-19. Sequenced sample: PBMCs or T cells enriched from blood (not recorded which). In DNA, the CDR3 is TGCAGCGTTGAAGAGGGGACAGGGCGAAGCACAGATACGCAGTATTTT. Translating it yields CSVEEGTGRSTDTQYF.